These T cell receptor beta chains were read from a single sample in a study of monozygotic twins with inflammatory bowel disease. TCRdb reanalyzed the 5' RACE reads and collapses them to one entry per CDR3 protein, without DNA. The listing contains 300,000 to 400,000 distinct CDR3 sequences. The sequenced material came from blood. All receptors come from a human donor with ulcerative colitis or Crohn's disease, or a healthy co-twin of an affected twin (not recorded which). The CDR3 runs from the conserved cysteine through the conserved F or W.

J	V	CDR3
TRBJ1-2	TRBV7-9	CASSPSVPSFYGYTF
TRBJ2-3	TRBV20-1	CSAGPGGITDTQYF
TRBJ2-2	TRBV5-5	CASTRTGGSRELFF
TRBJ1-2	TRBV4-1	CASSQESSEDYGYTF
TRBJ1-2	TRBV5-5	CASSLTGDFSGYTF
TRBJ2-1	TRBV11-2	CASSPSVGQNNEQFF
TRBJ1-6	TRBV20-1	CSARGPRPADNSPLHF
TRBJ1-4	TRBV5-1	CASSFTGLNEKLFF
TRBJ1-6	TRBV24-1	CATSEGDRESSPLHF
TRBJ2-2	TRBV11-3	CASSSDSKATGELFF
TRBJ2-7	TRBV7-9	CAGEGERDLYEQYF
TRBJ2-1	TRBV6-5	CASSYQGGPYNEQFF
TRBJ1-2	TRBV7-2	CASSTTGADYTF
TRBJ1-1	TRBV5-1	CASSLSRTGNTEAFF
TRBJ1-2	TRBV20-1	CSARDLSGGYTF
TRBJ2-3	TRBV3-1	CASSRSVTDTQYF
TRBJ2-1	TRBV27	CASSRGHLYNEQFF
TRBJ2-7	TRBV28	CASTDRDGTYEQYF
TRBJ1-1	TRBV29-1	CSVLKGQNTEAFF
TRBJ1-3	TRBV3-1	CASSQDWSYRGGNTIYF
TRBJ2-3	TRBV28	CASSLAGTWGDTQYF
TRBJ2-1	TRBV9	CASSVMVTSRNNEQFF